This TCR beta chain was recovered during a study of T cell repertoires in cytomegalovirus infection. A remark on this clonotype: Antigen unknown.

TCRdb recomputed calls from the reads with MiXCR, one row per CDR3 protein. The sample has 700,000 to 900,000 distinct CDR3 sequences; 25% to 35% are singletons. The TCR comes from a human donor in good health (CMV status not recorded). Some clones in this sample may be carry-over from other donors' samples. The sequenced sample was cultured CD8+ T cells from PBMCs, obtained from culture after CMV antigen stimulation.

The CDR3, as DNA: TGTGCCAGCAGCGTAGTGAAGGGGAATGTTGAAGCTTTCTTT. Translation: CASSVVKGNVEAFF. The V gene is TRBV9, the J gene TRBJ1-1, with D maybe TRBD1 (5 bases). The CDR3 spans 14 residues. V lost 0 bases and J 7 bases, leaving 13 bases between the germline ends. The germline CDR1 and CDR2 sequences are SGDLS and YYNGEE.